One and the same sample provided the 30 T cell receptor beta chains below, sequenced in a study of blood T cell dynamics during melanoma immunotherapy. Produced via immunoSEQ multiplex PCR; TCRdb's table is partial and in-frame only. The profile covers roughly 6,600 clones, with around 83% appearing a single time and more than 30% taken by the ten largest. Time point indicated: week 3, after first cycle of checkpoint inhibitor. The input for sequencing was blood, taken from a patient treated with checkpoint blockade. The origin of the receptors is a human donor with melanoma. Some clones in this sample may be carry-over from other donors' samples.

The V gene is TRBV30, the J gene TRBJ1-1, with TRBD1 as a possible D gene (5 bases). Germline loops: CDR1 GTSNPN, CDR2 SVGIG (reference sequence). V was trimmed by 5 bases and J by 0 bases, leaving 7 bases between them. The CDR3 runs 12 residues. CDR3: CAWGTVNTEAFF. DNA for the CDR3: TGTGCCTGGGGGACGGTGAACACTGAAGCTTTCTTT.

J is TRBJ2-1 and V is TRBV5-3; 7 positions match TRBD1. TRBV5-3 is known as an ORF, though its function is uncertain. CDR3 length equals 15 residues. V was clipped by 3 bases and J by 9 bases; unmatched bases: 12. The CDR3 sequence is CARSSMDRLGCEQFF. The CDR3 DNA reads TGTGCCAGAAGCTCAATGGACAGGTTAGGTTGTGAGCAGTTCTTC.

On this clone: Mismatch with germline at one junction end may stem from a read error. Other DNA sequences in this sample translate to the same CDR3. CDR3 DNA sequence: TGTGCCAGCTCACCAGTCTTGGACACCGGGGAGCTGTTCTTT. Protein product: CASSPVLDTGELFF. The rearrangement joins TRBV18 to TRBJ2-2; tentatively, D is TRBD1 or TRBD2 (5 bases each). This CDR3 has 14 amino acids. CDR1 KGHSH and CDR2 LQKENI come from the germline V gene.

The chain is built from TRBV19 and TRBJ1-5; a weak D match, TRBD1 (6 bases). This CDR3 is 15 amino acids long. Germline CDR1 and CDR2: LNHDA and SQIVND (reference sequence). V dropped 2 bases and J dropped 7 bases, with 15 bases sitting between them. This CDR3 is CASSIKGTGFQPQHF. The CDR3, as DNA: TGTGCCAGTAGTATAAAAGGAACAGGGTTCCAGCCCCAGCATTTT.

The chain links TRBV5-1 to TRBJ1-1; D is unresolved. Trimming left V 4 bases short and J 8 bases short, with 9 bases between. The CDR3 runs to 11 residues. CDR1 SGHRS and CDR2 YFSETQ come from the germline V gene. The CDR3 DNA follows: TGCGCCAGCAGCCCCCACCCCGAAGCTTTCTTT. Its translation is CASSPHPEAFF. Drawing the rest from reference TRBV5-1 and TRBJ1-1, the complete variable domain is KAGVTQTPRYLIKTRGQQVTLSCSPISGHRSVSWYQQTPGQGLQFLFEYFSETQRNKGNFPGRFSGRQFSNSRSEMNVSTLELGDSALYLCASSPHPEAFFGQGTRLTVV.

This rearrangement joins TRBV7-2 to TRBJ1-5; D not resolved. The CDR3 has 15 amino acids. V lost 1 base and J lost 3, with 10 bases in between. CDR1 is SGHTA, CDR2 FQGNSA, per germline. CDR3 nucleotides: TGTGCCAGCAGCTTAGAGGGAAGAAACAATCAGCCCCAGCATTTT. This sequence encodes CASSLEGRNNQPQHF.

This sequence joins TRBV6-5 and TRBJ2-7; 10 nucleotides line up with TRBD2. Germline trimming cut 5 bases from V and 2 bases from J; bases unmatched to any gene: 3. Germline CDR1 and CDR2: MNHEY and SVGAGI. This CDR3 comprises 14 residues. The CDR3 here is CASSPGTSAYEQYF. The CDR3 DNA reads TGTGCCAGCAGTCCCGGGACTAGCGCCTACGAGCAGTACTTC.

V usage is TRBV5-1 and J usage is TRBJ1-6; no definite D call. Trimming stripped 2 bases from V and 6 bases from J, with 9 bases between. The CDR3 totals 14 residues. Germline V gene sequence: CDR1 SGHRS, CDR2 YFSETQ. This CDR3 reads CASSFRAGNSPLHF. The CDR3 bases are TGCGCCAGCAGCTTTCGGGCGGGTAATTCACCCCTCCACTTT.

For the CDR3, the DNA is TGTGCCAGCAGTTACTCCCACAGGGAAGGGGAGACCCAGTACTTC. Amino acids: CASSYSHREGETQYF. The chain links TRBV6-5 to TRBJ2-5; D might be TRBD1 (6 bases). The CDR3 totals 15 residues. With 0 bases removed from V and 5 bases from J, the gap between germline ends came to 13 bases. CDR1 is MNHEY, CDR2 SVGAGI, per germline.

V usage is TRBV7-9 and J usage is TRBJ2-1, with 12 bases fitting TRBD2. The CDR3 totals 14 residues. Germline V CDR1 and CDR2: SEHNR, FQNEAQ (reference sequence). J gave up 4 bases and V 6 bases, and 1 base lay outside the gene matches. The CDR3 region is CASRGTSGYNEQFF. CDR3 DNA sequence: TGTGCCAGCAGGGGGACTAGCGGGTACAATGAGCAGTTCTTC.

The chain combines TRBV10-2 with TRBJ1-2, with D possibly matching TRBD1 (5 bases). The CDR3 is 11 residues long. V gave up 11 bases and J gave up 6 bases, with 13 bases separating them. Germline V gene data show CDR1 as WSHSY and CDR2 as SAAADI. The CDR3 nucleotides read TGCGCCGCAGCTGGGGGGGATGGCTACACCTTC. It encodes CAAAGGDGYTF.

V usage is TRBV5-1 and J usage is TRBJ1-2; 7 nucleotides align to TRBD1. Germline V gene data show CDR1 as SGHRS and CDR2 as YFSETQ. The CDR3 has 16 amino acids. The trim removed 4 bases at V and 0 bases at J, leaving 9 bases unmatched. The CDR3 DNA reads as TGCGCCAGCAGCCCCGGACAGGCTTGGGCTAACTATGGCTACACCTTC. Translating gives CASSPGQAWANYGYTF.

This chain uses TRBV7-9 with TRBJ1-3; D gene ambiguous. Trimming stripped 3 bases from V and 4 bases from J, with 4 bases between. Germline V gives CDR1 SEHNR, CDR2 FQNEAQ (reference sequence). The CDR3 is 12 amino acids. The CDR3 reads CASSFTGNTIYF. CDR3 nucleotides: TGTGCCAGCAGCTTTACCGGAAACACCATATATTTT. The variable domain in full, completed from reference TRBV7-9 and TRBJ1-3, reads DTGVSQNPRHKITKRGQNVTFRCDPISEHNRLYWYRQTLGQGPEFLTYFQNEAQLEKSRLLSDRFSAERPKGSFSTLEIQRTEQGDSAMYLCASSFTGNTIYFGEGSWLTVV.

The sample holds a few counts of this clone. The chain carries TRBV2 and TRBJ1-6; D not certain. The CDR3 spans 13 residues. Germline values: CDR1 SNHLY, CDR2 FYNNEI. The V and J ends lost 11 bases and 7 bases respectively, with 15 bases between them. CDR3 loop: CAGQANVNSPLHF. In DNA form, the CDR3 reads TGTGCCGGCCAAGCGAACGTCAATTCACCCCTCCACTTT.

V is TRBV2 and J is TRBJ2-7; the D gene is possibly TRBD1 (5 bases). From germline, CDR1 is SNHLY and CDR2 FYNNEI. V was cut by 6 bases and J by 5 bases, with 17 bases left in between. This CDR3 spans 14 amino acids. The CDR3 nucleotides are TGTGCCAGCAGCCTAGGCAGGGATCACAACGAGCAGTACTTC. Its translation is CASSLGRDHNEQYF.

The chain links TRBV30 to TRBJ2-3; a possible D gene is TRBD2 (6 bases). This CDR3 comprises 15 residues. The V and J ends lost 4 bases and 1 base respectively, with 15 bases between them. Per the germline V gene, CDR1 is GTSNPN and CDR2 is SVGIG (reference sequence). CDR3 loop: CAWNGGGGGTDTQYF. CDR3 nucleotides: TGTGCCTGGAACGGTGGGGGAGGCGGCACAGATACGCAGTATTTT.

The CDR3 sequence: CASSQELAQGTDTQYF. The CDR3 DNA reads TGCGCCAGCAGCCAAGAACTTGCGCAGGGAACAGATACGCAGTATTTT. The genes are TRBV4-3 and TRBJ2-3, with D possibly being TRBD1 (5 bases). The CDR3 has 16 amino acids. The germline CDR1 and CDR2 sequences are LGHNA and YSLEER. V was clipped by 0 bases and J by 3 bases, with 13 bases between them.

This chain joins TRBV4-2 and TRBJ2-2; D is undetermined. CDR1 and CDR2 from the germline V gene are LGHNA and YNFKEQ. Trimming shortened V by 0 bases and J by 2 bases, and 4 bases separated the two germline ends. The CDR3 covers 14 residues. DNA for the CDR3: TGTGCCAGCAGCCAAGACCTAAACACCGGGGAGCTGTTTTTT. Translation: CASSQDLNTGELFF.

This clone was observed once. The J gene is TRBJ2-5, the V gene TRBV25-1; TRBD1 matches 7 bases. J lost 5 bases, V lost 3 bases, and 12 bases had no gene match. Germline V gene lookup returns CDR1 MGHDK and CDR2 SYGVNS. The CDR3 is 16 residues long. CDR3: CASSDLSRGTDETQYF. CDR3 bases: TGTGCCAGCAGTGATTTATCCAGGGGGACAGACGAGACCCAGTACTTC.

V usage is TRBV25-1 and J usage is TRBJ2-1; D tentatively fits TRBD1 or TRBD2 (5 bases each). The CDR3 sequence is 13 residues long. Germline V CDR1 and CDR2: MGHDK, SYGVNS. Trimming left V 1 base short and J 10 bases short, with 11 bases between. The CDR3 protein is CASSEWGLDEQFF. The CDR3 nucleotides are TGTGCCAGCAGTGAATGGGGGTTAGACGAGCAGTTCTTC.

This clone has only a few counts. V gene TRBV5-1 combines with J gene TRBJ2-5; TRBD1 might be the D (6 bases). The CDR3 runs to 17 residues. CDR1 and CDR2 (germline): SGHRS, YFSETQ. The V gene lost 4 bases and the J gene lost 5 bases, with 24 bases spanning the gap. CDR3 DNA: TGCGCCAGCAGCCCCCTGGACAGCATTTTAGGGACGGAGACCCAGTACTTC. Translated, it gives CASSPLDSILGTETQYF.

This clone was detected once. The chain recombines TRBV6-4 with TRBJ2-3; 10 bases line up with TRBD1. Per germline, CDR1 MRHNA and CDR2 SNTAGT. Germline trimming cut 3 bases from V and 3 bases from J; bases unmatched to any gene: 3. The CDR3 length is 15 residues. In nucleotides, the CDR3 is TGTGCCAGCAGTGAAGGGACAGGGGAGACAGATACGCAGTATTTT. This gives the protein CASSEGTGETDTQYF.

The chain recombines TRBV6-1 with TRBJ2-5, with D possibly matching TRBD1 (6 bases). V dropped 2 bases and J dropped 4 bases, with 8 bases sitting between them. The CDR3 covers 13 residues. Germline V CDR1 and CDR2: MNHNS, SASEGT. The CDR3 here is CASSENRAETQYF. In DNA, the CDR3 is TGTGCCAGCAGTGAAAACAGGGCAGAGACCCAGTACTTC.

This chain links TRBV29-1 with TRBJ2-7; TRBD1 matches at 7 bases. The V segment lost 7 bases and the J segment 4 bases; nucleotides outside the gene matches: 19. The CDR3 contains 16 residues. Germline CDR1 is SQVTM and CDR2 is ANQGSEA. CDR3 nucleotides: TGCAGCGGCGCGGTCTCTTACAGGGGAATACGGTACGAGCAGTACTTC. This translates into CSGAVSYRGIRYEQYF.

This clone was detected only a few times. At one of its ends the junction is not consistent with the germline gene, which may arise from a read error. In DNA, the CDR3 is TGTGCCAGCAGCTGGGAAAGACAGTTGAACACTGAAGCTTTCTTT. This codes for CASSWERQLNTEAFF. The rearrangement links TRBV5-1 to TRBJ1-1; D possibly corresponds to TRBD1 (5 bases). Germline V lookup: CDR1 SGHRS, CDR2 YFSETQ. The CDR3 extends over 15 amino acids.

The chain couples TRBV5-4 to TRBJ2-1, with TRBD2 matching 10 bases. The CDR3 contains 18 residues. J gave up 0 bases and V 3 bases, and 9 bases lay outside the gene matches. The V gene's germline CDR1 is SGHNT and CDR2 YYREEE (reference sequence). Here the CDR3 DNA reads TGTGCCAGCAGCTGGACTATTGGGACTAGCGTCTCCTACAATGAGCAGTTCTTC. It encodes CASSWTIGTSVSYNEQFF.

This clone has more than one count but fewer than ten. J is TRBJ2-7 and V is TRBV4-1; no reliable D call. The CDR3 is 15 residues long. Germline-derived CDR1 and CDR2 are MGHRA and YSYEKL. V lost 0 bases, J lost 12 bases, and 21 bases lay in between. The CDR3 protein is CASSQEELLSYERYF. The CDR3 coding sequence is TGCGCCAGCAGCCAAGAGGAGTTGCTCTCCTACGAACGGTACTTC.

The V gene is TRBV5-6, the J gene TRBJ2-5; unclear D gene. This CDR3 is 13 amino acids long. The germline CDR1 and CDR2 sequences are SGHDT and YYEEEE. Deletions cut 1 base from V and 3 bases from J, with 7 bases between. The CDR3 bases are TGTGCCAGCAGCTTGTGGGCAGAAGAGACCCAGTACTTC. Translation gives CASSLWAEETQYF.

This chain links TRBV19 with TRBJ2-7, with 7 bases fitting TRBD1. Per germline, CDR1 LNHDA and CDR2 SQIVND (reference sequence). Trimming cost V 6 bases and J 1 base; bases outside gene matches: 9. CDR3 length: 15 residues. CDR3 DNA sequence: TGTGCCAGTAGCCCCGAGGACAGGCCTTCCTACGAGCAGTACTTC. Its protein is CASSPEDRPSYEQYF.

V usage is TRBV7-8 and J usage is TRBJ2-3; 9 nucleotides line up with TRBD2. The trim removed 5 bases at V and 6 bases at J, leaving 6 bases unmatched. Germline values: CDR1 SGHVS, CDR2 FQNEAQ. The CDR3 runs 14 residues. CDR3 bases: TGTGCCAGCAGCCCCCGGACTAGCGCCGATACGCAGTATTTT. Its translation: CASSPRTSADTQYF.